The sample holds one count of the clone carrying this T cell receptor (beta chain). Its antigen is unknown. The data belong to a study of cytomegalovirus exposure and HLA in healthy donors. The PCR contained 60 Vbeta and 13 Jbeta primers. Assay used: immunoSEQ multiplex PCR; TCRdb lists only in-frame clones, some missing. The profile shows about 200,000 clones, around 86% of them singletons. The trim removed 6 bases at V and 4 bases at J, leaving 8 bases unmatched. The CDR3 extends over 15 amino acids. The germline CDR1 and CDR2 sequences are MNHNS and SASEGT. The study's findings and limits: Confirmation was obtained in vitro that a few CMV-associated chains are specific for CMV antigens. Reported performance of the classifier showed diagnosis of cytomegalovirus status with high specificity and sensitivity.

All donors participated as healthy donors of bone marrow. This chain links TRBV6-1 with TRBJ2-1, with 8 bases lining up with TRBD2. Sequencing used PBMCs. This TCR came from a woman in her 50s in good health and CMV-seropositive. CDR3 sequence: CASSLGLAGYNEQFF. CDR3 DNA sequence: TGTGCCAGCAGCTTAGGGCTAGCGGGTTACAATGAGCAGTTCTTC.